This T cell receptor (beta chain) was sequenced during a study of blood T cell repertoires in COVID-19 (dated by TCRdb to about 2020). Concerning the study at large: Collaborator samples came from the United States, Italy and Spain and covered acute and convalescent phases of COVID-19. The material from the prospective study consisted of cDNA or gDNA derived from T cells, B-cell-depleted T cells, or PBMCs. The dataset comprised deeply sampled blood TCRbeta repertoires from subjects exposed to, actively infected with, or recovered from COVID-19. The repertoires were released in a freely available public database intended as a resource for research on the immune response to SARS-CoV-2. The samples were drawn from two sources: the first 160 participants of the ongoing ImmuneRACE study, and approximately 1,300 subjects contributed by 6 global collaborators. Sample metadata almost always included a de-identified subject ID, COVID-19 status, age in years and sex. HLA class I and class II types, where available, came from metadata supplied by the sample provider rather than from assay-based typing.

The immunoSEQ Assay, a bias-controlled multiplex PCR, was used to amplify TCRbeta CDR3 regions from genomic DNA. The paper's processing steps were these. Nucleated cell counts per sample were estimated from amplification of reference gene primers within the assay. Sequence reads were collapsed and filtered to measure the absolute abundance of every unique TCRbeta CDR3 rearrangement. For each sample, productive Simpson clonality was calculated as the square root of Simpson's diversity index across productive rearrangements. Drawn from immuneACCESS, this table holds only the in-frame rearrangements with V and J called that TCRdb kept. Clones are partly lost; checked studies trace under half to an unresolved V gene and leave the rest unexplained. V, J and clone size are taken as reported in that table, and D and trimming were inferred from the DNA itself. Present in this sample are fewer than 200,000 clones, approximately 90% of which were seen just once. In total, the top ten clones hold roughly an eighth of the sample.

Spanning cysteine to phenylalanine, the CDR3 consists of 15 amino acids. Of all the DNA, just the CDR3 is kept, 45 bases in frame from base 1. The germline V gene (reference sequence) supplies CDR1 WNHNN and CDR2 SYGVQD. Deletion took 7 bases off V and 2 bases off J, with a span of 18 bases between the germline ends. Concerning this clone itself: This clone's antigen is unknown. No quality values exist for individual bases; no much larger clone is one base distant.

At one collaborating source in Seattle, patients were enrolled during active infection and were followed longitudinally through the course of disease. Whole blood was collected in K2EDTA tubes by collaborating institutions according to the institutions' own protocols. Collaborator samples were shipped for TCRbeta analysis as frozen whole blood, isolated PBMCs, or DNA extracted from either sample type. What the work shows at the level of the full study, not this receptor alone: The quantity of clinical and demographic metadata differed by source and by participant and was supplied without curation.

The source is a woman aged 70-85 years with COVID-19, enrolled during active disease. This sequence uses TRBV10-1 and TRBJ2-7; perhaps TRBD2 is the D gene, with 6 bases matching. Sequenced: peripheral blood. The CDR3 sequence is CASTLMGRTTYEQYF. The nucleotide sequence is given as TGCGCCAGCACCCTAATGGGGAGGACCACCTACGAGCAGTACTTC.